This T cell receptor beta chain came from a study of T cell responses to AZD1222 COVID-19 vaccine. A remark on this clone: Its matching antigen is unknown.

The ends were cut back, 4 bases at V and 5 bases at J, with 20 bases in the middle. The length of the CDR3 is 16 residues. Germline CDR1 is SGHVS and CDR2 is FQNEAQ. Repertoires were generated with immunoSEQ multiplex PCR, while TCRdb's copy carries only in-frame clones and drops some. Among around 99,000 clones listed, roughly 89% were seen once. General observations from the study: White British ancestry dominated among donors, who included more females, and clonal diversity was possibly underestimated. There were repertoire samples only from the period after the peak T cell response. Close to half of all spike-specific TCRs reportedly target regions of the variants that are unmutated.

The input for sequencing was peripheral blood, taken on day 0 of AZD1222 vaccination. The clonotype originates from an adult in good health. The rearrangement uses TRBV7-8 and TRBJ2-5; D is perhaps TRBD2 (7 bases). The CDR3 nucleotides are TGTGCCAGCAGCTACGGGACTACCCAGAGGGGGGAGACCCAGTACTTC. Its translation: CASSYGTTQRGETQYF.